This T cell receptor beta chain was profiled in a study of tumor-infiltrating lymphocytes in primary liver carcinoma (dated by TCRdb to 2017 to 2019). About the full investigation: Of the five patients, three men and two women aged 30 to 69 years, four had hepatocellular carcinoma and one had combined HCC and intrahepatic cholangiocarcinoma. Reproducibility between technical replicate repertoires was high, with correlation coefficients above 0.95 and mean shared-clone rates about 0.89. For each liver tumor, the study sampled five regions along with adjacent normal tissue and blood, and applied TCRbeta repertoire sequencing, expression microarrays and whole-exome sequencing. To link TCRbeta repertoire diversity to the local molecular phenotype, the approximately 23 tumor region samples were profiled with Agilent mRNA microarrays. Roughly 3.5 to 8 million productive TCRbeta reads were obtained per sample, and no significant difference in read depth was found between tissue types. The tumors of the five patients were staged as T1-T3 N0M0, with maximum diameters ranging from roughly 4 to 11 cm. A total of about 35 specimens from 5 patients underwent TCRbeta repertoire sequencing, comprising about 25 tumor regions, 5 adjacent noncancerous liver tissues and 5 peripheral blood samples.

The CDR3 adds up to 17 amino acids, both ends counted. Reading the germline V gene (reference sequence) gives CDR1 SGHAT and CDR2 FQDESV. As for this clonotype: There is no known antigen for this receptor. Without the conserved terminal phenylalanine or tryptophan, this CDR3 likely stems from a read error. Because the CDR3's place on the DNA is in doubt, the DNA is left out and the CDR3 is given as listed by TCRdb.

Total RNA and DNA were co-extracted from 20-30 mg of bulk tissue with the AllPrep DNA/RNA mini kit, without cell sorting. Five patients with histopathologically diagnosed primary liver carcinoma underwent surgical resection in China between late 2015 and March 2016. Chronic HBV infection was present in the patients, and the patients were treatment-naive at sampling. Five spatially separated regions were sampled per tumor: superior, inferior, left-lateral and right-lateral poles, plus the tumor centre. More than 90% viable tumor cells were found by histology in every tumor sample. Fresh tumor and adjacent tissue pieces were bisected, with one half stored in RNAlater at -80 degrees C and the other half sent for histology. Results the study describes overall, beyond this receptor: Just about 7.5-25% of top clones turned up in all five regions of a tumor, which suggests spatial heterogeneity among tumor-infiltrating T cells. Because the samples were bulk and unsorted, CD4+ and CD8+ T cell repertoires could not be compared. The top 250 clones made up a significantly larger repertoire fraction in tumors than in blood (p = 0.039). The study included only four to six patients, and the authors note findings should be validated in a larger study. Consistent with antigen-driven expansion, pairs of tumor regions showed higher repertoire overlap (mean roughly 36%) than either tumor-adjacent pairs (around 17%) or tumor-blood pairs (around 15%). Because only the TCR beta chain was sequenced and unpaired alpha chains were not captured, true repertoire diversity is likely underestimated.

Starting from approximately 500 ng total RNA, TCRbeta-specific cDNA was produced by reverse transcription with a constant-region primer and ProtoScript II reverse transcriptase. Three nested multiplex PCR rounds, following a slightly modified ARM-PCR procedure, were used to build the TCRbeta libraries. The first two PCR rounds used multiplex TRBV1-TRBV30 forward primers with a Cbeta reverse primer, each for about 10 cycles. Sample barcodes and Illumina adapters were added in a final 25-cycle PCR using Deep VentR polymerase. Before sequencing, amplicons of 200-500 bp were purified from gel using a QIAquick gel extraction kit. TCRbeta amplicons were sequenced on an Illumina HiSeq 2500 with 250-bp paired-end reads. Per the original workflow: Quality trimming of reads was performed with Trimmomatic v0.33, and paired reads were merged with FLASH v1.2.11 so that full CDR3 sequences could be recovered. MiGEC v1.2.1b assigned V, D and J germline segments to the rearranged TCRbeta sequences. Clonotype statistics and Shannon-Wiener diversity indices were computed with VDJtools v1.0.0. Except for diversity analysis, only each sample's 250 most abundant clonotypes were used in subsequent analyses to reduce sampling bias. TCRdb trimmed the raw reads at Q25, called clones with MiXCR and kept productive beta chains. Rows are unified per CDR3 protein, each entry keeping the most common DNA and genes. None of the V and J calls come from the authors' own analysis; TCRdb made them. A total of around 190,000 distinct CDR3 sequences appear in this sample, approximately 86% of them only once. In total, the top ten clones hold 15% to 20% of the sample.

Material: tumor tissue from primary liver carcinoma. The chain uses TRBV11-1 and TRBJ2-4; TRBD2 is the table's D call, not checked against the DNA. The TCR was taken from a man aged 35-49 years with primary liver carcinoma and hepatitis B virus infection. The CDR3 region has the sequence CASSFPGTTRTKNIQYS.